Sequencing of this T cell receptor beta chain was carried out in a study of spatial heterogeneity in lung cancer. About the research overall: Sequencing of follow-up PBMC samples took place when they were available, at a median of roughly 2 years after resection. TCR and UMI combinations that were unique each appeared, on average, more than ten times in raw reads.

Time point: blood at routine non-recurrence follow-up after resection. TCRdb itself ran the 5' RACE reads through MiXCR, one entry per CDR3 protein. The table shows around 25,000 distinct CDR3 sequences, with 8.5% to 10% occurring only once. Many counts were recorded for this clonotype. The sample consisted of PBMCs, taken at follow-up. This TCR derives from a male donor with early-stage non-small cell lung cancer.

The CDR3 sequence: CASSQDQGGRPQHF. CDR3 nucleotides: TGCGCCAGCAGCCAAGATCAGGGTGGAAGGCCCCAGCATTTT. This chain joins TRBV4-3 and TRBJ1-5, with D maybe TRBD1 (5 bases). V was trimmed by 0 bases and J by 9 bases, leaving 12 bases between them. The germline CDR1 and CDR2 sequences are LGHNA and YSLEER. The CDR3 is 14 residues long.